This T cell receptor (beta chain) was sequenced for a study of a mutant IDH1 vaccine in newly diagnosed glioma. The time point: week 23, last vaccination. A single vaccine dose contained 300 ug of mutant IDH1 20-mer peptide, and topical imiquimod was used with it. Libraries were prepared by immunoSEQ multiplex PCR; TCRdb keeps only in-frame clonotypes and omits some of them. The top ten hold over 0.7% of the sample, which has tens of thousands of clones, roughly 85% seen once. Findings and limits, study-wide: Changes in top peripheral clonotypes did not appear linked to pseudoprogression.

Germline CDR1 and CDR2: SGHRS and YFSETQ. Trimming took 0 bases from V and 2 from J, leaving 18 bases between them. CDR3 length equals 18 residues. About this clone itself: Its specificity is unknown.

The chain carries TRBV5-1 and TRBJ2-1; weak D call: TRBD1 (5 bases). The sample in question was PBMCs, obtained from a glioma patient whose treatment included an IDH1 peptide vaccine. This receptor was taken from a woman in her forties or fifties with glioma. The CDR3 spells CASSLAPLGPPAYNEQFF. In DNA, the CDR3 is TGCGCCAGCAGCTTGGCCCCCCTGGGGCCCCCTGCCTACAATGAGCAGTTCTTC.